One and the same sample provided the 2 T cell receptor beta chains below, sequenced in a study of identifying expanded T cells in peripheral blood. Data came from immunoSEQ multiplex PCR; TCRdb stores just in-frame clones and leaves some out. The data show approximately 75,000 clones, with roughly 90% seen just once and more than 3% held by the top ten. The source material was blood. The receptors were gathered from a person aged 18 to 75 in good health.

V usage is TRBV9 and J usage is TRBJ2-1, with D unresolved. Trimming took 0 bases from V and 10 from J, leaving 11 bases between them. Germline lookup yields CDR1 SGDLS and CDR2 YYNGEE. CDR3 length: 13 amino acids. The CDR3 region has the DNA TGTGCCAGCAGCGTAGACCCCTTCGGGGAGCAGTTCTTC. Translating gives CASSVDPFGEQFF.

The V and J genes are TRBV30 and TRBJ1-5, with D unresolved. CDR1 is GTSNPN, CDR2 SVGIG, per germline (reference sequence). The CDR3 contains 15 residues. Trimming cost V 3 bases and J 0 bases, with 12 bases left between them. CDR3 region: CAWSEYGGSNQPQHF. The CDR3 nucleotides are TGTGCCTGGAGCGAATATGGCGGTAGCAATCAGCCCCAGCATTTT.